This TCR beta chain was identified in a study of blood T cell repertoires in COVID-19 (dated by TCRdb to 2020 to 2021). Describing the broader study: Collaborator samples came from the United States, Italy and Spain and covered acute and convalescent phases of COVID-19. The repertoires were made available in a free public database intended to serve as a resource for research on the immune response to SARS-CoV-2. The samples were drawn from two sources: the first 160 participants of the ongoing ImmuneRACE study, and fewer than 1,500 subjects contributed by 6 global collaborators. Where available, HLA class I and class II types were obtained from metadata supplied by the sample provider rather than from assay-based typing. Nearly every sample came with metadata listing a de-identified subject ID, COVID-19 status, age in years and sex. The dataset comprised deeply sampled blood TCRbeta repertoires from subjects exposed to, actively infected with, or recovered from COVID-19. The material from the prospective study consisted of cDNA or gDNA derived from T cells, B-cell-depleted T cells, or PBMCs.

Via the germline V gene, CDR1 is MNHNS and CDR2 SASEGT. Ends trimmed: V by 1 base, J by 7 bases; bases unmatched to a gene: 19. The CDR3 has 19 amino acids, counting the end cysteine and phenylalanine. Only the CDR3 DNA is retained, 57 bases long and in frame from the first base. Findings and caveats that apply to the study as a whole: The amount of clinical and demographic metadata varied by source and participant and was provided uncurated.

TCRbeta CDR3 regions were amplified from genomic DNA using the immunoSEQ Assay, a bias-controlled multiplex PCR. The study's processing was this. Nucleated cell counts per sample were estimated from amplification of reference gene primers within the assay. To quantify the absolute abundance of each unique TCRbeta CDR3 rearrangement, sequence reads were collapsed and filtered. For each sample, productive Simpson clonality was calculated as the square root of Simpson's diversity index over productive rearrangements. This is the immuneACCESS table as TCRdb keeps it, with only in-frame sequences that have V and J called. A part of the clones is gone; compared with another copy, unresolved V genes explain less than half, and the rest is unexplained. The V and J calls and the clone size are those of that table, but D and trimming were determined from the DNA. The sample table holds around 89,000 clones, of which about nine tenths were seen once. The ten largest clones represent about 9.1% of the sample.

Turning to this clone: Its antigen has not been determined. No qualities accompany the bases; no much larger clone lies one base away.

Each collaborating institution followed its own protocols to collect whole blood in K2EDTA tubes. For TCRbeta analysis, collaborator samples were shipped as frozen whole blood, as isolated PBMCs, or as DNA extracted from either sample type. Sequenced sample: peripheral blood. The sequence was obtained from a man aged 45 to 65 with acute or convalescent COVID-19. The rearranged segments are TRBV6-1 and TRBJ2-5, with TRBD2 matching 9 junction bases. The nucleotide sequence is TGTGCCAGCAGTGAAGAGGGTTTGGATTTTGCGGGGGGGCGAGTGACCCAGTACTTC. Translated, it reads CASSEEGLDFAGGRVTQYF.